This T cell receptor (beta chain) was sequenced during a study of human T cells and chemical hapten exposure. TCRdb recomputed calls from the RACE reads with MiXCR, one row per CDR3 protein. The sample carries about 120,000 distinct CDR3 sequences, approximately 11% recorded once. Time point here: patch test 3, about 24 weeks after DPC sensitization. Indicated treatment: therapeutic diphenylcyclopropenone sensitization with weekly scalp DPC. CDR3 length: 13 residues. CDR1 is SQVTM, CDR2 ANQGSEA, per germline. The source was whole blood, collected in connection with sensitization to the hapten diphenylcyclopropenone (DPC). The rearrangement links TRBV29-1 to TRBJ2-1; 11 nucleotides match TRBD2. The TCR sequence derives from a woman aged 50 to 60 with alopecia areata. Some clones in this sample may be carry-over from other donors' samples. The DNA of the CDR3 is TGCAGTGTAGCGGGGGGGCAATACAATGAGCAGTTCTTC. Protein: CSVAGGQYNEQFF.